This entry lists 23 T cell receptor beta chains sequenced from one sample in a study of long-term antiretroviral therapy in people with HIV (dated by TCRdb to the early 2020s). The immunoSEQ hsTCRB v3.0 assay was used at survey level resolution to sequence the TRB variable region. Sourced from immuneACCESS, this table was stored by TCRdb with only in-frame sequences that have V and J called. A share of the clones is absent; for the studies checked, an unresolved V gene accounts for under half, and the remainder has no known explanation. This sample comprises roughly 34,000 clones, over 85% of them detected only once. Of the sample, 3% to 4% is held by the ten largest clones. The source was unsorted PBMCs, collected around 5.3 years after starting antiretroviral therapy. The receptors derive from a woman between 45 and 60 years old with HIV.

This rearrangement joins TRBV5-5 to TRBJ2-5; D is ambiguous. Looked up from germline, CDR1 is SGHKS and CDR2 is YYEKEE (reference sequence). V lost 1 base, J lost 2 bases, and 12 bases lay in between. CDR3 size: 15 residues. The CDR3 DNA follows: TGTGCCAGCAGCTTGTGGTCATCCCCTCAAGAGACCCAGTACTTC. Protein product: CASSLWSSPQETQYF.

The CDR3 sequence is CASSPGGETQYF. The CDR3 DNA reads as TGTGCCAGCTCACCTGGAGGGGAGACCCAGTACTTC. The chain links TRBV18 to TRBJ2-5, with D tentatively TRBD2 (6 bases). CDR1 is KGHSH, CDR2 LQKENI, per germline. CDR3 length: 12 amino acids. The V end was cut by 3 bases, the J end by 5 bases, with 7 bases between.

This clone was observed a few times. The V and J genes are TRBV4-3 and TRBJ1-4, with D possibly matching TRBD1 (6 bases). Germline CDR1 is LGHNA and CDR2 is YSLEER. V was trimmed by 6 bases and J by 0 bases, leaving 14 bases between them. The CDR3 contains 16 residues. The CDR3 nucleotides are TGCGCCAGCAGTACCAGGGGCTCGGCAACTAATGAAAAACTGTTTTTT. It encodes CASSTRGSATNEKLFF.

This chain links TRBV5-5 with TRBJ1-4; D is unresolved. The CDR3 sequence is 12 residues long. Trimming removed 5 bases at V and 7 bases at J, with 9 bases between. Germline CDR1 reads SGHKS; CDR2 reads YYEKEE (reference sequence). CDR3 coding DNA: TGTGCCAGCAGTCCGTCGGTTGAAAAACTGTTTTTT. Translated, it gives CASSPSVEKLFF.

This sequence joins TRBV9 and TRBJ1-2, with 11 bases identical to TRBD1. Looked up from germline, CDR1 is SGDLS and CDR2 is YYNGEE. With 4 bases clipped from V and 1 base from J, the junction kept 12 bases outside the gene matches. This CDR3 is 18 amino acids long. The CDR3 nucleotides read TGTGCCAGCAGCCCAAGTCCCGGGACAGGGGGACATAACTATGGCTACACCTTC. This gives the protein CASSPSPGTGGHNYGYTF. Full variable domain (remainder filled in from reference TRBV9 and TRBJ1-2): DSGVTQTPKHLITATGQRVTLRCSPRSGDLSVYWYQQSLDQGLQFLIQYYNGEERAKGNILERFSAQQFPDLHSELNLSSLELGDSALYFCASSPSPGTGGHNYGYTFGSGTRLTVV.

This chain links TRBV6-1 with TRBJ2-1; D is possibly TRBD2 (5 bases). The CDR3 is made up of 15 amino acids. Per the germline V gene, CDR1 is MNHNS and CDR2 is SASEGT. V was shortened by 10 bases and J by 2 bases, with 18 bases between the two germline ends. The CDR3 protein is CATIPTRDPYNEQFF. In DNA form, the CDR3 reads TGTGCCACCATCCCAACGAGGGATCCCTACAATGAGCAGTTCTTC.

J is TRBJ2-5 and V is TRBV6-6; D is undetermined. The germline CDR1 and CDR2 sequences are MNHNY and SVGAGI (reference sequence). This CDR3 is built from 15 residues. Trimming pared 4 bases from V and 0 bases from J, leaving 12 bases between. The chain's CDR3 is CASSSYFLYQETQYF. Here the CDR3 DNA reads TGTGCCAGCAGTTCGTACTTCCTGTACCAAGAGACCCAGTACTTC.

In the case of this clone: Other DNA sequences in the same sample also yield this CDR3. The chain couples TRBV29-1 to TRBJ1-1, with D tentatively TRBD1 (6 bases). Germline CDR1 and CDR2: SQVTM and ANQGSEA. V was cut by 7 bases and J by 1 base, with 10 bases left in between. This CDR3 spans 12 amino acids. This CDR3 reads CSAGQTNTEAFF. DNA for the CDR3: TGCAGCGCCGGACAGACGAACACTGAAGCTTTCTTT.

This clone was counted a single time. The rearrangement links TRBV15 to TRBJ1-2, with D unclear. The CDR3 is made up of 17 amino acids. The germline V and J ends were trimmed by 1 base and 12 bases, with 27 bases remaining between them. Germline loops: CDR1 LNHNV, CDR2 YYDKDF (reference sequence). The CDR3 coding sequence is TGTGCCACCAGCAGAGGCCCTAGCGGACGGACGATCTATGGGGACACCTTC. This translates into CATSRGPSGRTIYGDTF.

The chain uses TRBV7-2 and TRBJ2-5; D remains ambiguous. The germline V and J ends were trimmed by 5 bases and 5 bases, with 18 bases remaining between them. In germline, CDR1 is SGHTA, CDR2 FQGNSA. CDR3 length: 15 amino acids. CDR3 in DNA: TGTGCCAGCAGCCCCCGACATCGCGTGGAGGAGACCCAGTACTTC. Protein sequence: CASSPRHRVEETQYF.

This clone has just a few counts. V usage is TRBV6-6 and J usage is TRBJ2-1; 11 bases fit TRBD2. Germline V gene lookup returns CDR1 MNHNY and CDR2 SVGAGI (reference sequence). The CDR3 runs 16 residues. V was pared by 3 bases and J by 3 bases, with 4 bases of the junction left unmatched. CDR3 residues: CASSYETSGVYNEQFF. The CDR3 DNA follows: TGTGCCAGCAGTTATGAGACTAGCGGGGTCTACAATGAGCAGTTCTTC.

The sample holds a few counts of this clone. The genes are TRBV5-1 and TRBJ1-3; TRBD1 is a possible D gene (5 bases). There are 15 residues in the CDR3. Germline V CDR1 and CDR2: SGHRS, YFSETQ. V lost 4 bases and J lost 1, with 12 bases in between. The CDR3 sequence is CASSLAGQSGNTIYF. CDR3 sequence (DNA): TGCGCCAGCAGCCTCGCAGGGCAATCTGGAAACACCATATATTTT.

V gene TRBV29-1 combines with J gene TRBJ1-4; perhaps TRBD1 as D (6 bases). Trimming shortened V by 6 bases and J by 10 bases, and 21 bases separated the two germline ends. Germline CDR1 and CDR2: SQVTM and ANQGSEA. CDR3 length: 14 amino acids. The CDR3 sequence: CSVMETGIGGKLFF. CDR3 sequence (DNA): TGCAGCGTGATGGAAACAGGGATTGGGGGAAAACTGTTTTTT.

To note about this clone: This sample also contains other DNA sequences that code for the same CDR3. The gene calls are TRBV7-3 and TRBJ2-5, with 8 bases aligning to TRBD1. CDR1 SGHTA and CDR2 FQGTGA come from the germline V gene. The CDR3 runs 13 residues. Losses at the gene ends were 3 bases for V and 4 bases for J; bases not matched to a gene: 1. CDR3 loop: CASSFTGGETQYF. The CDR3 DNA is TGTGCCAGCAGCTTCACAGGGGGAGAGACCCAGTACTTC.

The chain joins TRBV4-3 to TRBJ1-2, with D uncertain. The germline V and J ends were trimmed by 0 bases and 4 bases, with 9 bases remaining between them. Germline CDR1 reads LGHNA; CDR2 reads YSLEER. The CDR3 contains 14 residues. CDR3 region: CASSQEIGSYGYTF. The CDR3 DNA reads TGCGCCAGCAGCCAAGAAATAGGCAGCTATGGCTACACCTTC.

This clone was counted a single time. CDR3 protein: CASSLIGGTGELFF. The DNA of the CDR3 is TGTGCCAGCAGCTTAATTGGGGGTACCGGGGAGCTGTTTTTT. V usage is TRBV7-3 and J usage is TRBJ2-2; D is tentatively TRBD1 or TRBD2 (5 bases each). Germline V gene lookup returns CDR1 SGHTA and CDR2 FQGTGA. There are 14 residues in the CDR3. V was cut by 1 base and J by 5 bases, with 8 bases left in between.

This chain connects TRBV7-9 to TRBJ2-1; 12 nucleotides match TRBD2. The junction had 9 bases not matched to a gene; V was cut back by 6 bases and J by 6 bases. The germline CDR1 and CDR2 sequences are SEHNR and FQNEAQ (reference sequence). This CDR3 region has 16 residues. CDR3 region: CASRAALAGGPNEQFF. The CDR3 coding sequence is TGTGCCAGCAGGGCAGCGCTAGCGGGGGGGCCCAATGAGCAGTTCTTC.

This chain connects TRBV7-3 to TRBJ2-2; D possibly corresponds to TRBD1 (5 bases). The germline gives CDR1 SGHTA, CDR2 FQGTGA. The CDR3 length is 14 residues. With 0 bases removed from V and 4 bases from J, the gap between germline ends came to 6 bases. In nucleotides, the CDR3 is TGTGCCAGCAGCTTAACGGGGCTCACCGGGGAGCTGTTTTTT. Protein product: CASSLTGLTGELFF.

The rearrangement uses TRBV18 and TRBJ2-5, with D possibly being TRBD1 (6 bases). Deletions cut 5 bases from V and 1 base from J, with 14 bases between. CDR3 length: 15 amino acids. Germline-derived CDR1 and CDR2 are KGHSH and LQKENI. The CDR3 loop reads CASSFPAGAQETQYF. CDR3 nucleotides: TGTGCCAGCTCATTTCCCGCAGGGGCCCAAGAGACCCAGTACTTC. The full variable domain, in which reference TRBV18 and TRBJ2-5 provide the parts outside the CDR3, is NAGVMQNPRHLVRRRGQEARLRCSPMKGHSHVYWYRQLPEEGLKFMVYLQKENIIDESGMPKERFSAEFPKEGPSILRIQQVVRGDSAAYFCASSFPAGAQETQYFGPGTRLLVL.

V gene TRBV9 combines with J gene TRBJ2-7; 7 positions agree with TRBD2. Trimming took 2 bases from V and 4 from J; bases not matched to a gene: 6. CDR1 is SGDLS, CDR2 YYNGEE, per germline. This CDR3 is built from 14 residues. Here the CDR3 DNA reads TGTGCCAGCAGCGTTATGGGGGGGGAATACGAGCAGTACTTC. It yields the protein CASSVMGGEYEQYF.

This rearrangement joins TRBV9 to TRBJ1-3; no reliable D call. The germline gives CDR1 SGDLS, CDR2 YYNGEE. V shed 4 bases and J shed 7 bases, with 15 bases lying between them. The CDR3 has 14 residues. This CDR3 is CASSPEGNFNTIYF. The DNA of the CDR3 is TGTGCCAGCAGCCCCGAGGGCAATTTCAACACCATATATTTT.

The genes are TRBV7-2 and TRBJ1-3; D gene ambiguous. Trimming cost V 4 bases and J 0 bases, with 10 bases left between them. Per germline, CDR1 SGHTA and CDR2 FQGNSA. The CDR3 sequence is 15 residues long. The CDR3 region is CASSSPALSGNTIYF. The CDR3 DNA is TGTGCCAGCAGCTCCCCAGCCCTCTCTGGAAACACCATATATTTT.

The rearrangement links TRBV10-3 to TRBJ2-2; D is unclear. Per germline, CDR1 ENHRY and CDR2 SYGVKD. Trimming took 0 bases from V and 3 from J, leaving 2 bases between them. The CDR3 loop spans 13 amino acids. CDR3 sequence: CAISESDTGELFF. CDR3 DNA: TGTGCCATCAGTGAGTCCGACACCGGGGAGCTGTTTTTT.